This TCR beta chain was found in a study of T-cell memory formation after mild COVID-19. At the level of the study: Largely donor-specific TCR clusters were found. Study-wide findings and caveats: Most CD4+ clones that shrank were in CM and EM, while CD8+ ones turned up in EMRA. CD4/CD8 balance held among clones contracting day 15 to 85, and later expanders leaned CD4+. Pre-infection memory contained some responding clones, which suggested that cross-reactive memory had joined.

MiXCR was run by TCRdb on the 5' RACE reads, yielding one entry per CDR3 protein. This table has hundreds of thousands of distinct CDR3 sequences, roughly 17% appearing once. A remark on this clonotype: Its antigen remains unknown.

Unmatched junction bases numbered 8, after V lost 3 bases and J lost 7 bases. The CDR3 totals 14 residues. Germline V gene sequence: CDR1 DFQATT, CDR2 SNEGSKA (reference sequence). Material for sequencing was PBMCs or a T cell subset sorted from them (not recorded which). The source of this sequence is an adult woman who had mild COVID-19 (a few samples of this study predate the infection). Cell type and time point are not known. The V and J genes are TRBV20-1 and TRBJ2-1; 8 bases match TRBD2. The CDR3, as DNA: TGCAGTGCTAGTGAGGCTAGCGGGTATAATGAGCAGTTCTTC. Residues: CSASEASGYNEQFF.